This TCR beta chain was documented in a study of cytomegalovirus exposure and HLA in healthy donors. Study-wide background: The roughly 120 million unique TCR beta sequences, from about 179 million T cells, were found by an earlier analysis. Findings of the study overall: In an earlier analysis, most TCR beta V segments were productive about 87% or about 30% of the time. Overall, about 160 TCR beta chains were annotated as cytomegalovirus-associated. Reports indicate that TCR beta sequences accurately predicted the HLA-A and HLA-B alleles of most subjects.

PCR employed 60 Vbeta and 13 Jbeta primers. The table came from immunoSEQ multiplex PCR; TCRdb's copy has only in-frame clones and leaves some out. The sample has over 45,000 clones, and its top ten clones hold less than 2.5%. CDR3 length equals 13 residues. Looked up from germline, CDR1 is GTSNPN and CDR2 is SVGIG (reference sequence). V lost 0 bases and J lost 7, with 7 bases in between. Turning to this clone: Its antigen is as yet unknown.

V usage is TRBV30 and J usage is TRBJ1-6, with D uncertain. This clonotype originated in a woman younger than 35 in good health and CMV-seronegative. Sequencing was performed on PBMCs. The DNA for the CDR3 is TGTGCCTGGAGTGTTTTCCAAAATTCACCCCTCCACTTT. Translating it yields CAWSVFQNSPLHF.